This note documents a single TCR beta chain sequence. The antigen is undetermined. The immunoSEQ assay was version 4, run in survey mode. Assay: immunoSEQ multiplex PCR; the TCRdb copy retains only in-frame clones and omits some. The sample gives 25,000 to 35,000 clones, roughly four fifths of which show up once; 3.5% to 5% is in the top ten. The CDR3 loop spans 13 amino acids. V was pared by 6 bases and J by 4 bases, with 13 bases between. CDR1 LGHDT and CDR2 YNNKEL come from the germline V gene (reference sequence). This sample is drawn from a study of persistence of HIV-infected CD4 T cells. Study outcomes and limitations: Rare CMV-responding cells carrying HIV-1 proviruses were not analyzed separately for TCR.

Cells were stimulated with CMV-infected fibroblast lysates at roughly 9.1 ug/mL. Sorted nonresponding memory CD4+ T cells were CD40L-negative, CD69-negative, CD45RO-high. Sample: CD4+ T cells sorted from PBMCs after approximately 19-hour stimulation, taken from a patient who received antiretroviral therapy. J is TRBJ2-7 and V is TRBV3-1 (or the pseudogene TRBV3-2), with D perhaps matching TRBD1 or TRBD2 (5 bases each). The TCR comes from an adult man with HIV who was CMV-seropositive. The CDR3 loop is CASSSRGAYEQYF. DNA for the CDR3: TGTGCCAGCAGTTCCCGGGGCGCTTACGAGCAGTACTTC.